This TCR beta chain was identified in a study of prognosis after radiotherapy for stage I lung cancer. The TCR beta CDR3 region was amplified from genomic DNA, with two rounds of multiplex PCR being used for the amplification. Primers were specific to each TRBV and TRBJ gene in first-round PCR. TCRdb passed the multiplex PCR reads through MiXCR, listing each CDR3 protein once. In the table there are fewer than 25,000 distinct CDR3 sequences, about 60% of which are singletons. CDR3 length equals 14 residues. Trimming took 0 bases from V and 5 from J, leaving 11 bases between them. CDR1 is GTSNPN and CDR2 is SVGIG in the germline V gene (reference sequence).

The TCR sequence derives from a donor over 45 with non-small cell lung cancer. The specimen comprised PBMCs, sampled before or after stereotactic body radiation therapy (not recorded which). The V gene is TRBV30, the J gene TRBJ1-5; D unclear. The CDR3, as DNA: TGTGCCTGGAGTGTAGGCACCCGCGATCAGCCCCAGCATTTT. It encodes CAWSVGTRDQPQHF.